A single sample is the source of the 27 T cell receptor beta chains below, sequenced in a study of T cell responses to AZD1222 COVID-19 vaccine. Produced via immunoSEQ multiplex PCR; TCRdb's table is partial and in-frame only. The sample has more than 95,000 clones; approximately 85% are singletons. The sequencing used peripheral blood, collected 28 days after the second AZD1222 dose. Receptor source: an adult who received the AZD1222 COVID-19 vaccine.

The chain couples TRBV5-1 to TRBJ2-6, with TRBD2 matching over 10 bases. CDR1 is SGHRS and CDR2 is YFSETQ in the germline V gene. With V trimmed by 0 bases and J by 0 bases, 6 bases remained unmatched. The CDR3 is 19 residues long. The CDR3 sequence is CASSLEASGGSSGANVLTF. The CDR3 nucleotides read TGCGCCAGCAGCTTGGAGGCTAGCGGGGGTTCCTCTGGGGCCAACGTCCTGACTTTC.

The chain is built from TRBV6-5 and TRBJ1-6, with D tentatively TRBD1 (6 bases). The CDR3 has 16 amino acids. Germline CDR1 is MNHEY and CDR2 is SVGAGI. Trimming left V 2 bases short and J 5 bases short, with 13 bases between. The CDR3 region has the DNA TGTGCCAGCAGTTACCAACAGGGATGGGATAATTCACCCCTCCACTTT. Its protein product is CASSYQQGWDNSPLHF.

The chain uses TRBV3-1 (or the pseudogene TRBV3-2) and TRBJ1-1; maybe TRBD1 (6 bases). V was clipped by 4 bases and J by 6 bases, with 15 bases between them. CDR3 length: 14 residues. CDR1 is LGHDT and CDR2 is YNNKEL in the germline V gene (reference sequence). The CDR3 sequence: CASSRGQNRAEAFF. CDR3 sequence (DNA): TGTGCCAGCAGCCGGGGACAAAACCGTGCTGAAGCTTTCTTT.

The chain carries TRBV7-9 and TRBJ1-1, with no clear D. Germline V gene sequence: CDR1 SEHNR, CDR2 FQNEAQ (reference sequence). V was pared by 5 bases and J by 8 bases, with 15 bases between. The CDR3 is 13 amino acids. The CDR3, as DNA: TGTGCCAGCAGCCCTGGGTCGGCGACAGAAGCTTTCTTT. Translated: CASSPGSATEAFF.

The J gene is TRBJ2-1, the V gene TRBV7-2; the D is unclear. V was shortened by 3 bases and J by 9 bases, with 9 bases between the two germline ends. Germline V gene data show CDR1 as SGHTA and CDR2 as FQGNSA. This CDR3 contains 12 residues. CDR3 in amino acids: CASSFSGGEQFF. The CDR3 DNA reads TGTGCCAGCAGCTTCTCGGGCGGTGAGCAGTTCTTC. Using reference TRBV7-2 and TRBJ2-1 for the parts outside the CDR3, the full variable domain is GAGVSQSPSNKVTEKGKDVELRCDPISGHTALYWYRQSLGQGLEFLIYFQGNSAPDKSGLPSDRFSAERTGGSVSTLTIQRTQQEDSAVYLCASSFSGGEQFFGPGTRLTVL.

This clone was recorded only once. The CDR3 sequence: CASSKGGVWAFF. CDR3 sequence (DNA): TGTGCCAGCAGCAAAGGGGGGGTTTGGGCTTTCTTT. V usage is TRBV3-1 (or the pseudogene TRBV3-2) and J usage is TRBJ1-1, with D perhaps matching TRBD1 (6 bases). The V end lost 5 bases, the J end lost 11 bases, and 15 bases lay between the germline ends. Looked up from germline, CDR1 is LGHDT and CDR2 is YNNKEL (reference sequence). This CDR3 comprises 12 residues.

The table lists this clone with a few counts. This rearrangement joins TRBV29-1 to TRBJ2-1; the match to TRBD2 covers 9 bases. The CDR3 extends over 16 amino acids. Per germline, CDR1 SQVTM and CDR2 ANQGSEA. The V gene end was trimmed by 7 bases and the J gene end by 7 bases; junction bases not matched to a gene: 17. The CDR3 nucleotides read TGCAGCGGTACTATGGGCGGCGGGGGGGCTAGGAATGAGCAGTTCTTC. Its protein product is CSGTMGGGGARNEQFF.

This chain connects TRBV4-1 to TRBJ1-3; D gene uncertain. This CDR3 contains 17 residues. Looked up from germline, CDR1 is MGHRA and CDR2 is YSYEKL. Trimming cost V 0 bases and J 0 bases, with 12 bases left between them. The chain's CDR3 is CASSQDGMGYSGNTIYF. CDR3 DNA: TGCGCCAGCAGCCAAGATGGAATGGGGTACTCTGGAAACACCATATATTTT.

V gene TRBV28 combines with J gene TRBJ2-7; 9 bases agree with TRBD2. V lost 6 bases to trimming and J lost 4 bases; unmatched junction nucleotides: 7. The germline CDR1 and CDR2 sequences are MDHEN and SYDVKM. This CDR3 spans 14 amino acids. The CDR3 DNA is TGTGCCAGCAGCCCCGGTAGCGGGGGTTACGAGCAGTACTTC. It yields the protein CASSPGSGGYEQYF. Full variable domain (missing parts from reference TRBV28 and TRBJ2-7): DVKVTQSSRYLVKRTGEKVFLECVQDMDHENMFWYRQDPGLGLRLIYFSYDVKMKEKGDIPEGYSVSREKKERFSLILESASTNQTSMYLCASSPGSGGYEQYFGPGTRLTVT.

Written as DNA, the CDR3 is TGTGCCAGCACCACCGGGACAGGAGTCGACTACGAGCAGTACTTC. Amino acids: CASTTGTGVDYEQYF. V gene TRBV6-5 combines with J gene TRBJ2-7, with 8 bases fitting TRBD1. Per germline, CDR1 MNHEY and CDR2 SVGAGI. This CDR3 is built from 15 residues. J lost 3 bases, V lost 7 bases, and 11 bases had no gene match.

This clone was observed a single time. The chain has TRBV14 and TRBJ1-2; D ambiguous. Germline CDR1 is SGHDN and CDR2 is FVKESK. The CDR3 runs 15 residues. V lost 0 bases to trimming and J lost 4 bases, with 12 bases between them. The CDR3 DNA follows: TGTGCCAGCAGCCAAGAGCTGTCAGGATCCTATGGCTACACCTTC. As protein: CASSQELSGSYGYTF.

This chain joins TRBV27 and TRBJ2-1; 11 nucleotides match TRBD2. Germline assignment: CDR1 MNHEY and CDR2 SMNVEV (reference sequence). With V trimmed by 2 bases and J by 7 bases, 13 bases remained unmatched. This CDR3 is 18 amino acids long. The CDR3 reads CASSLRLKTSGARNEQFF. CDR3 DNA sequence: TGTGCCAGCAGTTTACGCCTTAAGACTAGCGGGGCTCGGAATGAGCAGTTCTTC.

This rearrangement joins TRBV2 to TRBJ1-2, with TRBD1 matching over 10 bases. V lost 4 bases and J lost 7; bases outside the gene matches: 9. Germline assignment: CDR1 SNHLY and CDR2 FYNNEI. The CDR3 runs 15 residues. CDR3 in amino acids: CASSGLTGGIRGYTF. For the CDR3, the DNA is TGTGCCAGCAGTGGATTGACAGGGGGCATTCGTGGCTACACCTTC.

Points on this clone: Other DNA sequences in this sample translate to the same CDR3. The chain carries TRBV7-9 and TRBJ1-5; D may be TRBD1 (5 bases). V was trimmed by 0 bases and J by 2 bases, leaving 5 bases between them. Germline-derived CDR1 and CDR2 are SEHNR and FQNEAQ (reference sequence). CDR3 size: 14 residues. The CDR3 sequence: CASSLAGGNQPQHF. For the CDR3, the DNA is TGTGCCAGCAGCTTAGCAGGGGGCAATCAGCCCCAGCATTTT.

The J gene is TRBJ1-5, the V gene TRBV1; the table's D call, TRBD1, has no DNA check behind it. TRBV1 is shown as a pseudogene. The CDR3 is 16 amino acids. CDR3 in amino acids: CTSSHPKDSRNQPQHF. CDR3 sequence (DNA): TGCACCAGCAGCCACCCCAAGGACAGTAGAAATCAGCCCCAGCATTTT.

The chain carries TRBV6-2 or TRBV6-3 and TRBJ1-1, with TRBD1 matching 7 bases. The CDR3 has 17 residues. Germline lookup yields CDR1 MNHEY and CDR2 SVGEGT. V shed 4 bases, J shed 0 bases, and the junction held 11 bases outside the gene matches. DNA of the CDR3: TGTGCCAGCAGTTTCATACAGGGGCGACCCATGAACACTGAAGCTTTCTTT. Translating it yields CASSFIQGRPMNTEAFF.

The chain links TRBV14 to TRBJ1-5; D not resolved. This CDR3 contains 14 residues. Germline V lookup: CDR1 SGHDN, CDR2 FVKESK. Trimming pared 1 base from V and 0 bases from J, leaving 4 bases between. This chain's CDR3 is CASSQANSNQPQHF. CDR3 in DNA: TGTGCCAGCAGCCAAGCGAATAGCAATCAGCCCCAGCATTTT. The entire variable domain, with the rest obtained from reference TRBV14 and TRBJ1-5, is as follows: EAGVTQFPSHSVIEKGQTVTLRCDPISGHDNLYWYRRVMGKEIKFLLHFVKESKQDESGMPNNRFLAERTGGTYSTLKVQPAELEDSGVYFCASSQANSNQPQHFGDGTRLSIL.

In this sample, this clone turned up once. V usage is TRBV12-5 and J usage is TRBJ1-6; the D gene is possibly TRBD1 (5 bases). The germline gives CDR1 LGHNT, CDR2 FRNRAP. Trimming shortened V by 1 base and J by 7 bases, and 23 bases separated the two germline ends. This CDR3 region has 19 residues. CDR3 coding DNA: TGTGCTAGTGGTTTGGGGCGGTTCAGTATTGGGGCCGGGAATTCACCCCTCCACTTT. It codes for CASGLGRFSIGAGNSPLHF.

The chain uses TRBV18 and TRBJ2-7; 10 bases fit TRBD1. Germline CDR1 KGHSH, CDR2 LQKENI. V trimming: 6 bases; J trimming: 3 bases; junction bases outside the gene matches: 8. The CDR3 runs 15 residues. DNA for the CDR3: TGTGCCAGCTCCGTCCCCGGACAGGGGGACTACGAGCAGTACTTC. Encoded protein: CASSVPGQGDYEQYF.

J is TRBJ1-1 and V is TRBV9; no clear D gene. With 0 bases removed from V and 5 bases from J, the gap between germline ends came to 8 bases. The germline gives CDR1 SGDLS, CDR2 YYNGEE. The CDR3 spans 13 residues. CDR3 protein: CASSVARETEAFF. As DNA, the CDR3 is TGTGCCAGCAGCGTAGCAAGGGAAACTGAAGCTTTCTTT.

The chain combines TRBV7-8 with TRBJ2-7, with TRBD2 as a possible D gene (5 bases). Germline CDR1 and CDR2: SGHVS and FQNEAQ. V was clipped by 5 bases and J by 0 bases, with 17 bases between them. The CDR3 length is 16 residues. This CDR3 is CASSPKVGERSYEQYF. The CDR3 DNA reads as TGTGCCAGCAGCCCAAAGGTCGGGGAACGCTCCTACGAGCAGTACTTC.

The chain joins TRBV5-4 to TRBJ1-1; TRBD1 might be the D (6 bases). Deletions cut 4 bases from V and 6 bases from J, with 16 bases between. CDR1 and CDR2 from the germline V gene are SGHNT and YYREEE (reference sequence). This CDR3 has 14 amino acids. CDR3 nucleotide sequence: TGTGCCAGCAGCACTGGGGGGGGCGAGCCTGAAGCTTTCTTT. Protein sequence: CASSTGGGEPEAFF.

V usage is TRBV5-5 and J usage is TRBJ2-7, with TRBD1 identical over 7 bases. With V trimmed by 4 bases and J by 2 bases, 9 bases remained unmatched. This CDR3 has 15 residues. The germline V gene has CDR1 SGHKS and CDR2 YYEKEE (reference sequence). CDR3 loop: CASSPGWQGAYEQYF. In DNA form, the CDR3 reads TGTGCCAGCAGCCCGGGTTGGCAGGGGGCCTACGAGCAGTACTTC.

This clone was observed at least ten times. The rearrangement joins TRBV6-5 to TRBJ1-5; D not certain. The CDR3 totals 14 residues. Trimming took 1 base from V and 2 from J, leaving 6 bases between them. In germline, CDR1 is MNHEY, CDR2 SVGAGI. CDR3: CASSYLRGNQPQHF. In DNA form, the CDR3 reads TGTGCCAGCAGTTACTTACGTGGCAATCAGCCCCAGCATTTT.

The gene calls are TRBV7-9 and TRBJ2-7; 8 nucleotides agree with TRBD2. This CDR3 contains 19 residues. Germline V CDR1 and CDR2: SEHNR, FQNEAQ (reference sequence). The V and J ends lost 7 bases and 3 bases, in that order; junction bases with no gene match: 23. The CDR3 loop is CASTLAGSMSGGIFYEQYF. The CDR3 DNA is TGTGCCAGCACCTTGGCAGGGAGTATGTCGGGGGGGATCTTCTACGAGCAGTACTTC. Looking up the rest from reference TRBV7-9 and TRBJ2-7 gives the full variable domain: DTGVSQNPRHKITKRGQNVTFRCDPISEHNRLYWYRQTLGQGPEFLTYFQNEAQLEKSRLLSDRFSAERPKGSFSTLEIQRTEQGDSAMYLCASTLAGSMSGGIFYEQYFGPGTRLTVT.

The chain has TRBV5-6 and TRBJ1-5; 7 bases fit TRBD1. V lost 4 bases to trimming and J lost 7 bases; unmatched junction nucleotides: 14. The CDR3 totals 16 residues. Germline CDR1 reads SGHDT; CDR2 reads YYEEEE. CDR3 coding DNA: TGTGCCAGCAGCCAGAACCCAGGGGGGTTGGAGCAGCCCCAGCATTTT. Protein: CASSQNPGGLEQPQHF.

The gene calls are TRBV5-1 and TRBJ2-2; D is perhaps TRBD1 (7 bases). The CDR3 is 14 amino acids. Germline CDR1 is SGHRS and CDR2 is YFSETQ. V lost 7 bases and J 4 bases, leaving 14 bases between the germline ends. The CDR3, as DNA: TGCGCCAGCGCTACAGGGGAGGCCACCGGGGAGCTGTTTTTT. Translated, it gives CASATGEATGELFF. The entire variable domain, with the rest obtained from reference TRBV5-1 and TRBJ2-2, is as follows: KAGVTQTPRYLIKTRGQQVTLSCSPISGHRSVSWYQQTPGQGLQFLFEYFSETQRNKGNFPGRFSGRQFSNSRSEMNVSTLELGDSALYLCASATGEATGELFFGEGSRLTVL.